A single T cell receptor beta chain is shown here with its context. The data were obtained in a study of PD-L1 blockade in urothelial cancer. Across the study: Of roughly 30 patients, some 25 were males with bladder-origin urothelial cancer. Each blood sample yielded a median of about 150,000 T cells.

There are 13 residues in the CDR3. V lost 0 bases and J lost 12, with 12 bases in between. Germline V gene data show CDR1 as GTSNPN and CDR2 as SVGIG (reference sequence). Time point given: peripheral blood 6 weeks after treatment start. Sequenced by immunoSEQ multiplex PCR; TCRdb stores in-frame clones only, minus some. The repertoire has about 66,000 clones, roughly 86% of them found once; the top ten carry about 11%. This clonotype originated in a man between 60 and 75 years old with urothelial cancer. The chain joins TRBV30 to TRBJ2-6; D is ambiguous. The source was PBMCs, collected around atezolizumab (anti-PD-L1) treatment. The DNA of the CDR3 is TGTGCCTGGAGTGTACTAAGCGCCGGCGTCCTGACTTTC. It is translated as CAWSVLSAGVLTF.